The 17 T cell receptor beta chains presented below share a single source sample, sequenced in a study of blood T cell repertoires in COVID-19. Assay used: immunoSEQ multiplex PCR; TCRdb lists only in-frame clones, some missing. The table has some 40,000 clones, around 82% seen once. Sequencing input: peripheral blood. The receptors were gathered from a man aged 65 to 79 with acute or convalescent COVID-19.

J is TRBJ2-1 and V is TRBV10-3, with 14 bases matching TRBD2. The CDR3 contains 17 residues. Per germline, CDR1 ENHRY and CDR2 SYGVKD. J lost 7 bases, V lost 2 bases, and 7 bases had no gene match. The DNA of the CDR3 is TGTGCCATCAGTGAGAGTCGCGGGACTAGCGGGGGTAATGAGCAGTTCTTC. Protein sequence: CAISESRGTSGGNEQFF.

The genes are TRBV6-5 and TRBJ1-6; TRBD1 matches at 7 bases. CDR3 length: 15 amino acids. Germline V gives CDR1 MNHEY, CDR2 SVGAGI. The ends lost 5 bases at V and 9 bases at J; junction bases unmatched: 10. The CDR3: CASSPDRVRGSPLHF. CDR3 nucleotides: TGTGCCAGCAGTCCCGACAGGGTGAGGGGTTCACCCCTCCACTTT.

The gene calls are TRBV4-3 and TRBJ2-7; the match to TRBD2 covers 8 bases. The CDR3 spans 16 residues. V gave up 0 bases and J gave up 5 bases; unmatched junction bases: 9. Germline lookup yields CDR1 LGHNA and CDR2 YSLEER. CDR3: CASSQDGSGGGDEQYF. Here the CDR3 DNA reads TGCGCCAGCAGCCAAGATGGAAGCGGGGGAGGGGACGAGCAGTACTTC.

The V call is TRBV6-5, the J call TRBJ2-3, with a tentative D call TRBD1 (6 bases). V dropped 11 bases and J dropped 3 bases, with 15 bases sitting between them. The CDR3 covers 13 residues. From germline, CDR1 is MNHEY and CDR2 SVGAGI. CDR3 residues: CAGSRTATDTQYF. CDR3 DNA: TGTGCCGGTTCTAGGACAGCGACAGATACGCAGTATTTT.

This clone was detected only a few times. J is TRBJ2-5 and V is TRBV5-1; TRBD1 aligns across 11 bases. Germline V gene sequence: CDR1 SGHRS, CDR2 YFSETQ. This CDR3 is 18 amino acids long. Losses at the gene ends were 4 bases for V and 2 bases for J; bases not matched to a gene: 13. The CDR3 here is CASSLGQGAESIQETQYF. The CDR3 coding sequence is TGCGCCAGCAGCCTAGGACAGGGGGCCGAATCTATACAAGAGACCCAGTACTTC.

V and J are TRBV5-6 and TRBJ1-5; 8 nucleotides agree with TRBD1. From germline, CDR1 is SGHDT and CDR2 YYEEEE. CDR3 size: 13 residues. Trimming took 4 bases from V and 7 from J; bases not matched to a gene: 4. This CDR3 reads CASSTRDRQPQHF. The CDR3 coding sequence is TGTGCCAGCAGCACGAGGGACAGGCAGCCCCAGCATTTT.

This clone showed up just a few times. The CDR3 here is CASSYTRNIAGEGSGTQYF. The CDR3 DNA reads TGTGCCAGCAGTTACACCAGAAATATAGCGGGAGAGGGGTCTGGGACCCAGTACTTC. The V gene is TRBV6-2 or TRBV6-3, the J gene TRBJ2-5, with 9 bases aligning to TRBD2. This CDR3 is built from 19 residues. Unmatched junction bases numbered 20, after V lost 2 bases and J lost 7 bases. CDR1 and CDR2 (germline): MNHEY, SVGEGT.

By sample fraction, this clone is medium-sized. The chain combines TRBV6-6 with TRBJ2-7; weak D call: TRBD2 (6 bases). There are 14 residues in the CDR3. The V gene's germline CDR1 is MNHNY and CDR2 SVGAGI (reference sequence). The ends were cut back, 5 bases at V and 12 bases at J, with 23 bases in the middle. CDR3 protein: CASSPSSGSPRGYF. The CDR3 coding sequence is TGTGCCAGCAGTCCGAGCAGCGGGTCCCCCCGAGGGTACTTC.

The rearrangement uses TRBV29-1 and TRBJ2-7; tentatively, D is TRBD2 (5 bases). CDR3 length equals 13 residues. Germline V gene data show CDR1 as SQVTM and CDR2 as ANQGSEA. With 0 bases removed from V and 3 bases from J, the gap between germline ends came to 9 bases. Here the CDR3 DNA reads TGCAGCGTTGAAGACCCCGCGGGCTACGAGCAGTACTTC. It translates to CSVEDPAGYEQYF.

The rearrangement links TRBV18 to TRBJ1-5, with 7 bases identical to TRBD1. The germline V gene has CDR1 KGHSH and CDR2 LQKENI. Trimming at V came to 4 bases and at J to 4 bases, leaving 7 bases not matched to a gene. This CDR3 contains 15 residues. CDR3 DNA sequence: TGTGCCAGCTCACGATCGGGACAGCGAAATCAGCCCCAGCATTTT. It is translated as CASSRSGQRNQPQHF.

On this clone: The junction shows a germline mismatch at one end, possibly a read error. The chain has TRBV5-6 and TRBJ2-2; no clear D gene. This CDR3 contains 13 residues. Germline-derived CDR1 and CDR2 are SGHDT and YYEEEE. The CDR3 region is CASGLRPAGELFF. The CDR3 region has the DNA TGTGCCAGCGGCTTGCGTCCCGCCGGGGAGCTGTTTTTT.

The gene calls are TRBV4-3 and TRBJ2-2; D unresolved. V shed 5 bases and J shed 2 bases, with 21 bases lying between them. Per the germline V gene, CDR1 is LGHNA and CDR2 is YSLEER. The CDR3 has 18 amino acids. The CDR3 is CASSKTIRYSGNTGELFF. For the CDR3, the DNA is TGCGCCAGCAGCAAAACAATTCGGTACTCGGGTAACACCGGGGAGCTGTTTTTT.

The CDR3, as DNA: TGTGCCAGCAGCTTAGGTACAGCCGTACCAACTGAAGCTTTCTTT. This encodes CASSLGTAVPTEAFF. V and J are TRBV7-8 and TRBJ1-1; D is undetermined. Looked up from germline, CDR1 is SGHVS and CDR2 is FQNEAQ. V was clipped by 1 base and J by 5 bases, with 14 bases between them. This CDR3 comprises 15 residues.

The rearrangement joins TRBV9 to TRBJ1-6; the D is unclear. The CDR3 extends over 15 amino acids. CDR1 is SGDLS and CDR2 is YYNGEE in the germline V gene. With 0 bases removed from V and 7 bases from J, the gap between germline ends came to 11 bases. As DNA, the CDR3 is TGTGCCAGCAGCGTAGGACTGGCCCCGAATTCACCCCTCCACTTT. Encoded protein: CASSVGLAPNSPLHF.

The chain couples TRBV28 to TRBJ2-1; D remains ambiguous. The CDR3 consists of 15 residues. Germline V lookup: CDR1 MDHEN, CDR2 SYDVKM. Between the trimmed V and J ends, which lost 1 base and 0 bases, there was a span of 7 bases. For the CDR3, the DNA is TGTGCCAGCAGTTTATCCAGAGGCTCCTACAATGAGCAGTTCTTC. Its protein product is CASSLSRGSYNEQFF. The full variable domain, with the rest looked up from reference TRBV28 and TRBJ2-1, is DVKVTQSSRYLVKRTGEKVFLECVQDMDHENMFWYRQDPGLGLRLIYFSYDVKMKEKGDIPEGYSVSREKKERFSLILESASTNQTSMYLCASSLSRGSYNEQFFGPGTRLTVL.

The chain links TRBV7-9 to TRBJ2-3; 10 bases are shared with TRBD2. This CDR3 is built from 15 residues. Germline assignment: CDR1 SEHNR and CDR2 FQNEAQ (reference sequence). The trim removed 3 bases at V and 1 base at J, leaving 1 base unmatched. CDR3 sequence: CASSFGTSGTDTQYF. As DNA, the CDR3 is TGTGCCAGCAGCTTTGGGACTAGCGGCACAGATACGCAGTATTTT. Filled out from reference TRBV7-9 and TRBJ2-3, the complete variable domain reads DTGVSQNPRHKITKRGQNVTFRCDPISEHNRLYWYRQTLGQGPEFLTYFQNEAQLEKSRLLSDRFSAERPKGSFSTLEIQRTEQGDSAMYLCASSFGTSGTDTQYFGPGTRLTVL.

Only a few counts were recorded for this clone. V usage is TRBV6-2 or TRBV6-3 and J usage is TRBJ2-5, with TRBD2 as a possible D gene (5 bases). Trimming removed 0 bases at V and 5 bases at J, with 16 bases between. Looked up from germline, CDR1 is MNHEY and CDR2 is SVGEGT. This CDR3 comprises 16 residues. The CDR3 nucleotides are TGTGCCAGCAGTTACTCGAGGTTGGCGGGTGGGGAGACCCAGTACTTC. Translated, it gives CASSYSRLAGGETQYF.